The 15 T cell receptor beta chains below come from one sample, sequenced in a study of T cell repertoires in cytomegalovirus infection. One entry per CDR3 protein, called by TCRdb with MiXCR from the reads. The profile shows approximately 180,000 distinct CDR3 sequences, roughly a sixth of them singletons. The sequencing sample was made of CD8+ T cells from PBMCs. The receptors were sampled from a human donor in good health (CMV status not recorded). Some clones in this sample may be carry-over from other donors' samples.

The chain's CDR3 is CASSSLLMRGPDTQYF. In DNA form, the CDR3 reads TGTGCCAGCAGCTCGTTACTAATGAGGGGACCAGATACGCAGTATTTT. The chain is built from TRBV7-2 and TRBJ2-3; the D call may be TRBD1 or TRBD2 (5 bases each). Germline-derived CDR1 and CDR2 are SGHTA and FQGNSA. V was trimmed by 4 bases and J by 4 bases, leaving 18 bases between them. CDR3 size: 16 residues.

A few counts support this clonotype. The rearrangement links TRBV12-3 or TRBV12-4 to TRBJ1-5, with D unclear. Trimming shortened V by 3 bases and J by 3 bases, and 9 bases separated the two germline ends. This CDR3 has 14 amino acids. The CDR3 loop reads CASSLRGNNQPQHF. In DNA form, the CDR3 reads TGTGCCAGCAGTTTGCGTGGGAACAATCAGCCCCAGCATTTT.

This clonotype was detected only a few times. In DNA form, the CDR3 reads TGTGCCAGCAGCTTACCCCAGTTCAAGGACGGGGTATACGAGCAGTACTTC. Translating gives CASSLPQFKDGVYEQYF. The rearrangement uses TRBV7-9 and TRBJ2-7; D may be TRBD2 (5 bases). Trimming pared 2 bases from V and 4 bases from J, leaving 21 bases between. The CDR3 runs 17 residues. Germline V gene sequence: CDR1 SEHNR, CDR2 FQNEAQ (reference sequence).

The chain employs TRBV12-3 or TRBV12-4 and TRBJ2-1; D unclear. There are 10 residues in the CDR3. Trimming pared 5 bases from V and 6 bases from J, leaving 2 bases between. CDR3 amino acids: CASSVNEQFF. The DNA of the CDR3 is TGTGCCAGCAGTGTCAATGAGCAGTTCTTC.

This clonotype was counted only a few times. V is TRBV7-2 and J is TRBJ1-4; TRBD1 is a possible D gene (5 bases). This CDR3 region has 12 residues. Trimming removed 4 bases from V and 10 bases from J, with 10 bases in between. Per the germline V gene, CDR1 is SGHTA and CDR2 is FQGNSA. The CDR3 sequence: CASSSTDLKLFF. CDR3 DNA sequence: TGTGCCAGCAGCTCGACAGATCTAAAACTGTTTTTT.

The gene calls are TRBV7-2 and TRBJ2-1, with 7 bases fitting TRBD1. CDR3 size: 14 residues. V gave up 10 bases and J gave up 2 bases; unmatched junction bases: 8. Germline V CDR1 and CDR2: SGHTA, FQGNSA. Written as DNA, the CDR3 is TGTGCCACGTCGGACAGGCGGCCCTACAATGAGCAGTTCTTC. Amino acid sequence: CATSDRRPYNEQFF.

This clonotype was picked up a small number of times. The chain couples TRBV20-1 to TRBJ2-7, with TRBD2 matching 13 bases. The germline V gene has CDR1 DFQATT and CDR2 SNEGSKA (reference sequence). This CDR3 contains 15 residues. V was pared by 3 bases and J by 5 bases, with 7 bases of the junction left unmatched. DNA for the CDR3: TGCAGTGCTAGGTACCGGACTAGCGGGGGCCACGAGCAGTACTTC. Translating gives CSARYRTSGGHEQYF.

The chain uses TRBV20-1 and TRBJ1-6; maybe TRBD1 (5 bases). Trimming removed 6 bases at V and 15 bases at J, with 18 bases between. The CDR3 length is 12 residues. Germline CDR1 reads DFQATT; CDR2 reads SNEGSKA (reference sequence). CDR3 nucleotides: TGCAGTGCCCGAGACCGGGACCGCATCCTCCACTTT. It translates to CSARDRDRILHF.

The CDR3 spells CASSLEDWVYNEQFF. The DNA of the CDR3 is TGTGCCAGCAGCTTAGAAGATTGGGTCTACAATGAGCAGTTCTTC. The rearrangement links TRBV7-2 to TRBJ2-1; D remains ambiguous. The length of the CDR3 is 15 residues. Germline V gene lookup returns CDR1 SGHTA and CDR2 FQGNSA. The V gene lost 1 base and the J gene lost 3 bases, with 10 bases spanning the gap. Based on the CDR3 plus reference TRBV7-2 and TRBJ2-1, the full variable domain is GAGVSQSPSNKVTEKGKDVELRCDPISGHTALYWYRQSLGQGLEFLIYFQGNSAPDKSGLPSDRFSAERTGGSVSTLTIQRTQQEDSAVYLCASSLEDWVYNEQFFGPGTRLTVL.

The chain has TRBV4-1 and TRBJ2-5; 8 bases fit TRBD1. Germline V gene data show CDR1 as MGHRA and CDR2 as YSYEKL. Trimming removed 0 bases from V and 5 bases from J; junction bases left unmatched: 5. The CDR3 is 15 amino acids. CDR3 protein: CASSQETGGRETQYF. As DNA, the CDR3 is TGCGCCAGCAGCCAAGAAACAGGGGGTAGGGAGACCCAGTACTTC.

This clonotype was picked up a small number of times. This rearrangement joins TRBV6-1 to TRBJ2-6; no firm D call. Trimming removed 6 bases from V and 1 base from J, with 16 bases in between. Germline CDR1 MNHNS, CDR2 SASEGT. The CDR3 has 17 amino acids. The CDR3 here is CASSPDGRPSGANVLTF. The CDR3, as DNA: TGTGCCAGCAGCCCCGACGGACGGCCTTCTGGGGCCAACGTCCTGACTTTC.

The V and J genes are TRBV20-1 and TRBJ2-7; 8 nucleotides agree with TRBD2. This CDR3 comprises 15 residues. Germline values: CDR1 DFQATT, CDR2 SNEGSKA (reference sequence). V lost 3 bases, J lost 3 bases, and 10 bases stayed unmatched. CDR3 nucleotides: TGCAGTGCTAGCCCGGGACTAGAAGAGGTCTACGAGCAGTACTTC. Translating it yields CSASPGLEEVYEQYF.

There are a few counts of this clonotype. The chain joins TRBV4-1 to TRBJ1-1; maybe TRBD1 (6 bases). V dropped 3 bases and J dropped 4 bases, with 9 bases sitting between them. Per the germline V gene, CDR1 is MGHRA and CDR2 is YSYEKL. This CDR3 has 13 amino acids. The CDR3 region is CASSHRGGTEAFF. CDR3 nucleotide sequence: TGCGCCAGCAGCCACAGGGGCGGCACTGAAGCTTTCTTT.

The chain uses TRBV28 and TRBJ2-3; the D is unclear. CDR1 is MDHEN and CDR2 is SYDVKM in the germline V gene. V lost 5 bases and J lost 1, with 10 bases in between. The length of the CDR3 is 14 residues. CDR3 protein: CASSPAGRTDTQYF. DNA of the CDR3: TGTGCCAGCAGTCCCGCAGGACGCACAGATACGCAGTATTTT. Combining the CDR3 with reference TRBV28 and TRBJ2-3 gives the whole variable domain DVKVTQSSRYLVKRTGEKVFLECVQDMDHENMFWYRQDPGLGLRLIYFSYDVKMKEKGDIPEGYSVSREKKERFSLILESASTNQTSMYLCASSPAGRTDTQYFGPGTRLTVL.

The chain recombines TRBV7-9 with TRBJ2-6; D possibly corresponds to TRBD2 (6 bases). This CDR3 contains 18 residues. The V and J ends lost 0 bases and 4 bases respectively, with 16 bases between them. The germline CDR1 and CDR2 sequences are SEHNR and FQNEAQ (reference sequence). Here the CDR3 DNA reads TGTGCCAGCAGCTTAGCAGGAGGGTTAGGCTCCGGGGCCAACGTCCTGACTTTC. Amino acids: CASSLAGGLGSGANVLTF.